This entry lists 21 T cell receptor beta chains sequenced from one sample in a study of blood T cell repertoires in COVID-19. Measured with immunoSEQ multiplex PCR; TCRdb has only the in-frame clones, and not every one. The sample has 50,000 to 70,000 clones, about four fifths seen once. The material sequenced was peripheral blood. The receptors were gathered from a man aged 70-80 years with active COVID-19.

This clone came up a few times. This chain joins TRBV27 and TRBJ2-7, with a possible D match to TRBD2 (7 bases). The germline V gene encodes CDR1 MNHEY and CDR2 SMNVEV (reference sequence). V was shortened by 6 bases and J by 5 bases, with 17 bases between the two germline ends. The CDR3 loop spans 14 amino acids. CDR3 residues: CASSPRGAVDEQYF. DNA for the CDR3: TGTGCCAGCAGCCCTCGGGGGGCTGTGGACGAGCAGTACTTC.

V and J are TRBV7-2 and TRBJ2-4; D is perhaps TRBD1 (5 bases). Germline lookup yields CDR1 SGHTA and CDR2 FQGNSA. Trimming left V 5 bases short and J 0 bases short, with 8 bases between. The CDR3 extends over 14 amino acids. The CDR3 nucleotides are TGTGCCAGCAGCCCAGGGTTAGCCAAAAACATTCAGTACTTC. Protein product: CASSPGLAKNIQYF.

V usage is TRBV3-1 (or the pseudogene TRBV3-2) and J usage is TRBJ2-1, with a weak D call TRBD2 (6 bases). The CDR3 totals 12 residues. Germline CDR1 reads LGHDT; CDR2 reads YNNKEL (reference sequence). V shed 5 bases and J shed 10 bases, with 12 bases lying between them. The CDR3 DNA is TGTGCCAGCAGCGGGGACTTCGACGAGCAGTTCTTC. It translates to CASSGDFDEQFF.

The chain has TRBV10-3 and TRBJ2-1; 12 bases fit TRBD2. The V and J ends lost 0 bases and 1 base, in that order; junction bases with no gene match: 7. This CDR3 has 19 residues. The germline CDR1 and CDR2 sequences are ENHRY and SYGVKD. The CDR3, as DNA: TGTGCCATCAGTGAGTCGGCTAGCGGGAGGGCCGCGTCCTACAATGAGCAGTTCTTC. It encodes CAISESASGRAASYNEQFF.

This chain joins TRBV5-4 and TRBJ2-6; D perhaps matches TRBD1 (6 bases). The germline gives CDR1 SGHNT, CDR2 YYREEE (reference sequence). The CDR3 length is 15 residues. With 0 bases removed from V and 3 bases from J, the gap between germline ends came to 7 bases. CDR3 protein: CASSLEGDGANVLTF. The CDR3 DNA follows: TGTGCCAGCAGCTTGGAGGGGGATGGGGCCAACGTCCTGACTTTC.

This clone has only one observation. V is TRBV6-6 and J is TRBJ1-2, with a tentative D call TRBD1 (5 bases). This CDR3 contains 13 residues. Trimming removed 6 bases from V and 4 bases from J, with 12 bases in between. CDR1 is MNHNY, CDR2 SVGAGI, per germline (reference sequence). CDR3 coding DNA: TGTGCCAGCAGCCCCTCGGGGGTCTATGGCTACACCTTC. Amino acid sequence: CASSPSGVYGYTF.

This clone occurred a few times. The chain uses TRBV15 and TRBJ2-7, with D perhaps matching TRBD1 (5 bases). Trimming left V 2 bases short and J 1 base short, with 6 bases between. Looked up from germline, CDR1 is LNHNV and CDR2 is YYDKDF (reference sequence). CDR3 length: 13 amino acids. The CDR3 coding sequence is TGTGCCACCAGCAGACAGGGATCCTACGAGCAGTACTTC. Translated: CATSRQGSYEQYF.

The V and J genes are TRBV5-4 and TRBJ2-1; a possible D gene is TRBD2 (5 bases). V lost 2 bases, J lost 8 bases, and 14 bases lay in between. Germline V gene lookup returns CDR1 SGHNT and CDR2 YYREEE (reference sequence). The length of the CDR3 is 14 residues. CDR3: CASSFGVGGDEQFF. The CDR3 nucleotides read TGTGCCAGCAGCTTTGGGGTAGGAGGCGATGAGCAGTTCTTC.

The sample holds one count of this clone. V usage is TRBV19 and J usage is TRBJ1-5, with D unresolved. The CDR3 is 16 residues long. CDR1 is LNHDA, CDR2 SQIVND, per germline (reference sequence). Trimming took 1 base from V and 1 from J, leaving 11 bases between them. The CDR3, as DNA: TGTGCCAGTAGTATAGGCCAGGTGAAAAGCAATCAGCCCCAGCATTTT. Encoded protein: CASSIGQVKSNQPQHF.

This chain joins TRBV7-9 and TRBJ2-1; D possibly corresponds to TRBD1 (5 bases). The CDR3 contains 12 residues. The germline CDR1 and CDR2 sequences are SEHNR and FQNEAQ (reference sequence). V lost 5 bases and J lost 9, with 11 bases in between. CDR3 nucleotide sequence: TGTGCCAGCAGCCACAACCAGGGTGAGCAGTTCTTC. Amino acid sequence: CASSHNQGEQFF.

This clone is a singleton in its sample. The rearrangement uses TRBV11-1 and TRBJ2-7, with TRBD1 matching over 10 bases. The CDR3 has 14 amino acids. V dropped 4 bases and J dropped 2; count of bases not matched to a gene: 2. Germline V lookup: CDR1 SGHAT, CDR2 FQDESV (reference sequence). CDR3 protein: CASSWDRGTYEQYF. The CDR3 DNA follows: TGTGCCAGCAGCTGGGACAGGGGAACCTACGAGCAGTACTTC.

V usage is TRBV7-2 and J usage is TRBJ2-7, with 7 bases that match TRBD1. Trimming took 3 bases from V and 7 from J; bases not matched to a gene: 9. CDR3 size: 14 residues. Germline V gene sequence: CDR1 SGHTA, CDR2 FQGNSA. DNA of the CDR3: TGTGCCAGCAGCTTGACAGGGTTCCCGAGAGAGCAGTACTTC. Residues: CASSLTGFPREQYF.

The gene calls are TRBV6-5 and TRBJ1-2; D remains unclear. CDR3 length: 11 amino acids. V lost 6 bases to trimming and J lost 8 bases, with 10 bases between them. Germline-derived CDR1 and CDR2 are MNHEY and SVGAGI. The CDR3 coding sequence is TGTGCCAGCAGCAGCGCCTCGGGCTACACCTTC. Protein product: CASSSASGYTF.

V usage is TRBV6-5 and J usage is TRBJ2-7; TRBD1 matches at 9 bases. The CDR3 loop spans 16 amino acids. With 2 bases clipped from V and 0 bases from J, the junction kept 5 bases outside the gene matches. Germline V gene lookup returns CDR1 MNHEY and CDR2 SVGAGI. CDR3 protein: CASSYQTGGNSYEQYF. Here the CDR3 DNA reads TGTGCCAGCAGTTACCAGACAGGGGGGAACTCCTACGAGCAGTACTTC.

The chain has TRBV6-5 and TRBJ2-7; the match to TRBD1 covers 11 bases. Trimming took 6 bases from V and 4 from J; bases not matched to a gene: 5. In germline, CDR1 is MNHEY, CDR2 SVGAGI. CDR3 length: 14 amino acids. The CDR3 protein is CASRIGQGAYEQYF. The CDR3 DNA reads TGTGCCAGCAGGATCGGACAGGGGGCGTACGAGCAGTACTTC.

The CDR3 loop reads CASSNEGEETQYF. CDR3 sequence (DNA): TGTGCCAGCAGCAATGAGGGAGAAGAGACCCAGTACTTC. This chain joins TRBV21-1 and TRBJ2-5; the listed D gene, TRBD2, was not tested against the DNA. TRBV21-1 is labeled a pseudogene. The CDR3 is made up of 13 amino acids.

This clone was recorded at least ten times. This chain joins TRBV7-9 and TRBJ1-6; no clear D. The CDR3 sequence is 16 residues long. Germline assignment: CDR1 SEHNR and CDR2 FQNEAQ (reference sequence). V lost 4 bases and J lost 8, with 18 bases in between. The chain's CDR3 is CASSSARSFNYSPLHF. The CDR3 coding sequence is TGTGCCAGCAGCTCCGCTAGGAGCTTTAATTATTCACCCCTCCACTTT.

The CDR3 loop is CASSSSGRIHEQYF. The DNA for the CDR3 is TGTGCCAGCAGTTCCAGCGGGAGGATCCACGAGCAGTACTTC. The J gene is TRBJ2-7, the V gene TRBV13; 9 positions agree with TRBD2. CDR1 and CDR2 (germline): PRHDT, FYEKMQ (reference sequence). The CDR3 loop spans 14 amino acids. V shed 6 bases, J shed 5 bases, and the junction held 8 bases outside the gene matches.

The chain combines TRBV7-9 with TRBJ2-2; tentative D call: TRBD1 (5 bases). Deletions cut 8 bases from V and 7 bases from J, with 11 bases between. CDR1 is SEHNR and CDR2 is FQNEAQ in the germline V gene (reference sequence). The CDR3 totals 12 residues. In DNA, the CDR3 is TGTGCCAGCTGTAGGGGTATCGGGGAGCTGTTTTTT. Translated: CASCRGIGELFF.

The chain links TRBV4-3 to TRBJ2-3; 15 bases agree with TRBD2. V lost 0 bases to trimming and J lost 5 bases; unmatched junction nucleotides: 9. Germline values: CDR1 LGHNA, CDR2 YSLEER. This CDR3 region has 19 residues. This chain's CDR3 is CASSQERLGLAGGRDTQYF. In nucleotides, the CDR3 is TGCGCCAGCAGCCAAGAGAGGCTAGGACTAGCGGGAGGGAGAGATACGCAGTATTTT.

The CDR3 loop reads CASSQWTGGKEKLFF. The CDR3 DNA reads TGTGCCAGCAGCCAATGGACAGGGGGGAAAGAAAAACTGTTTTTT. This sequence joins TRBV3-1 (or the pseudogene TRBV3-2) and TRBJ1-4; TRBD1 aligns across 10 bases. Germline CDR1 reads LGHDT; CDR2 reads YNNKEL (reference sequence). V lost 2 bases and J lost 8; bases outside the gene matches: 5. This CDR3 region has 15 residues.